This T cell receptor beta chain stems from a study of cytomegalovirus exposure and HLA in healthy donors. General study results and limits: An analysis that came later showed most CMV-associated TCR beta chains appearing HLA-restricted.

With respect to this clone: Its matching antigen is unknown.

It was with 60 Vbeta and 13 Jbeta primers that the PCR ran. Data came from immunoSEQ multiplex PCR; TCRdb stores just in-frame clones and leaves some out. The sample lists roughly 200,000 clones; over 65% were seen once. This TCR came from a man aged 18 to 29 in good health and CMV-seronegative. The sample comprised PBMCs.

Written as DNA, the CDR3 is TGTGCCAGTAAAGGGGCGGGAACCTCTGGAAACACCATATATTTT. Translation: CASKGAGTSGNTIYF. The J gene is TRBJ1-3, the V gene TRBV19, with D possibly matching TRBD1 (5 bases). The V gene lost 7 bases and the J gene lost 0 bases, with 13 bases spanning the gap. Looked up from germline, CDR1 is LNHDA and CDR2 is SQIVND (reference sequence). The CDR3 covers 15 residues.